One T cell receptor beta chain is described in this entry. Its antigen is unidentified. The data were taken from a study of STAT3 mutations in large granular lymphocyte leukemia. Across the whole study: Around two fifths of treated T-LGLL patients showed hematologic response to immunosuppression.

The germline V gene has CDR1 PRHDT and CDR2 FYEKMQ (reference sequence). V dropped 0 bases and J dropped 9 bases, with 6 bases sitting between them. The CDR3 spans 12 residues. Study-wide results and limits: Sampling intervals varied between patients and samples. Clonal expansion was inferred from samples taken at other timepoints. Every T-LGLL patient had at least one immunodominant TCRbeta clonotype.

Some 38,000 productive templates were obtained per sample on average. Assay used: immunoSEQ multiplex PCR; TCRdb lists only in-frame clones, some missing. This sample has a few thousand clones, with roughly 74% found just once. The specimen was peripheral blood mononuclear cells. The chain employs TRBV13 and TRBJ1-5; D is uncertain. The sequence derives from a man aged 60 to 69 with T-cell large granular lymphocyte leukemia. Some clones in this sample may be carry-over from other donors' samples. CDR3 sequence: CASSLGQRPQHF. In DNA, the CDR3 is TGTGCCAGCAGCTTAGGACAACGGCCCCAGCATTTT.